This T cell receptor (beta chain) derives from a study of response to subunit inactivated influenza vaccine. TCRdb re-called the RT-PCR reads through MiXCR, storing one row per CDR3 protein. The sample includes roughly 620,000 distinct CDR3 sequences, about 11% of them seen just once. This CDR3 spans 15 amino acids. Germline V CDR1 and CDR2: MNHNS, SASEGT. The V and J ends lost 6 bases and 5 bases, in that order; junction bases with no gene match: 9. These records were also assigned to another study, of T cells expressing NK-cell markers. That study reports: UMIs were included in TCR beta cDNA generated by 5'RACE template switching. Eight donors were sequenced, seven testing HCMV-seropositive and one testing seronegative. The dominant NKG2C+ clonotypes represented about 1.0-7.5% of CD8+ T cells in five or six donors. Topping the CD3+CD56-NKG2C+ fraction as well were these clonotypes, in four donors. It was still unclear whether expanded NKG2C+ T cell clones were HCMV specific.

The J gene is TRBJ2-1, the V gene TRBV6-1; TRBD1 agrees at 8 bases. This specimen was PBMCs from blood, taken on the day of vaccination. The TCR originated in a man aged 45 to 65 who received an inactivated influenza vaccine. CDR3 region: CASRGGTGGDNEQFF. The CDR3 nucleotides read TGTGCCAGCAGGGGGGGAACAGGGGGAGACAATGAGCAGTTCTTC.